This is a list of T cell receptor beta chains from one sample in a study of somatic mutations in cytotoxic T cells in rheumatoid arthritis. Measured with immunoSEQ multiplex PCR; TCRdb has only the in-frame clones, and not every one. The data contain 7,000 to 8,000 clones, about 85% of them singletons. What was sequenced was CD8+ T cells sorted from blood. Receptors originate from a man aged 40-55 years with rheumatoid arthritis. Each CDR3 is given with its conserved first and last residue. D genes are given only for firm matches. Not all rows give a size; the values are once, few, many and, for expanded clones, a class.

clone_size j_call v_call d_call cdr3_nt cdr3_aa
few TRBJ1-5 TRBV6-5 - TGTGCCAGCAGCCCCGGGGGAGCCCATCAGCCCCAGCATTTT CASSPGGAHQPQHF
- TRBJ2-3 TRBV7-3 - TGTGCCAGCAGCTTTATCACCAGGGTAACAGATACGCAGTATTTT CASSFITRVTDTQYF
- TRBJ2-1 TRBV27 TRBD1 TGTGCCAGCAGTTTTGGACAGGGATCCCGTGAGCAGTTCTTC CASSFGQGSREQFF
- TRBJ2-3 TRBV7-6 - TGTGCCAGCAGCTTAGGGGGGGAGCGCCAGGATACGCAGTATTTT CASSLGGERQDTQYF
- TRBJ1-6 TRBV6-5 TRBD1 TGTGCCAGCAGTTCCTCCGAGAGACAGGGGAATTCACCCCTCCACTTT CASSSSERQGNSPLHF
few TRBJ2-1 TRBV7-9 TRBD2 TGTGCCAGCAGCTTAGCCGGGGGGTACCTTGAGAATGAGCAGTTCTTC CASSLAGGYLENEQFF
- TRBJ1-6 TRBV30 TRBD1 TGTGCCTGGAGTGTACTAGCAGGGGGCGCGGGTTCACCCCTCCACTTT CAWSVLAGGAGSPLHF
- TRBJ2-1 TRBV5-1 - TGCGCCAGCAGTCCCCAGGGGACCAGCTCCTACAATGAGCAGTTCTTC CASSPQGTSSYNEQFF
few TRBJ1-2 TRBV2 - TGTGCCAGCAGTGAATACGTAGCCTACTATGGCTACACCTTC CASSEYVAYYGYTF
- TRBJ1-4 TRBV19 - TGTGCCAGTAGTATCAGCGGGGGGCCGGGGGAAAAACTGTTTTTT CASSISGGPGEKLFF
- TRBJ1-1 TRBV7-6 - TGTGCCAGCAGCCATTCACAGGGAGGGATTTCTGAAGCTTTCTTT CASSHSQGGISEAFF
once TRBJ1-1 TRBV6-5 - TGTGCCAGCAGTTACTCGGCTACAGGGTCCACTGAAGCTTTCTTT CASSYSATGSTEAFF
once TRBJ2-1 TRBV6-1 TRBD1 TGTGCCAGCAGTGATGGCGGCAGGGGGCTTAGGGACAATGAGCAGTTCTTC CASSDGGRGLRDNEQFF
- TRBJ1-2 TRBV5-1 TRBD1 TGCGCCAGCAGCTCCGGAGACAGGGGGGATGGCTACACCTTC CASSSGDRGDGYTF
- TRBJ1-1 TRBV2 - TGTGCCAGCGCAACAGGGCAGCCTGAAGCTTTCTTT CASATGQPEAFF
- TRBJ2-3 TRBV6-5 TRBD2 TGTGCCAGCAGTGCCGCGGGAGGCAGCACAGATACGCAGTATTTT CASSAAGGSTDTQYF
- TRBJ2-1 TRBV15 - TGTGCCACCAGCAGAGATTGGGGAGGGGGGGACAATGAGCAGTTCTTC CATSRDWGGGDNEQFF
- TRBJ2-1 TRBV9 - TGTGCCAGCAGCTTCGGCGTTGGGGCCAACCTTTACAATGAGCAGTTCTTC CASSFGVGANLYNEQFF
- TRBJ2-4 TRBV19 TRBD2 TGTGCCAGTAGTATAGTAACAAGCGGGATACAGTACTTC CASSIVTSGIQYF
- TRBJ1-3 TRBV7-8 TRBD1 TGTGCCAGCAGCCCCCGACAGGGGGTCATATATTTT CASSPRQGVIYF
few TRBJ2-1 TRBV5-1 - TGCGCCAGTCATTTCCAGGGTGGTGAGCAGTTCTTC CASHFQGGEQFF
- TRBJ1-2 TRBV27 - TGTGCCAGCAGTGTGACAGTTTTGGGGAATGGCTACACCTTC CASSVTVLGNGYTF
once TRBJ1-6 TRBV7-2 - TGTGCCAGCAGCTTAGTTTTTCTGAGCTCCTATAATTCACCCCTCCACTTT CASSLVFLSSYNSPLHF
- TRBJ2-1 TRBV19 - TGTGCCAGTAGTATAGAAGTCGGGGTACGGTACAATGAGCAGTTCTTC CASSIEVGVRYNEQFF
- TRBJ2-2 TRBV7-9 TRBD2 TGTGCCAGCCCCGAGGTCGGGGGGGCCACCGGGGAGCTGTTTTTT CASPEVGGATGELFF
few TRBJ1-2 TRBV5-1 TRBD1 TGCGCCAGCAGCTTAGACAGGGCCCATAACTATGGCTACACCTTC CASSLDRAHNYGYTF
- TRBJ2-5 TRBV6-1 TRBD1 TGTGCCAGCAGTGATGGGGTCGGGACAGGGCTGTTCATCGCGTTGGAGACCCAGTACTTC CASSDGVGTGLFIALETQYF
- TRBJ1-2 TRBV28 - TGTGCCAGCAGTTATCAATATGGCTACACCTTC CASSYQYGYTF
- TRBJ2-7 TRBV25-1 - TGTGCCAGCAGTGAAGGGTTCGGACAGACCTACGAGCAGTACTTC CASSEGFGQTYEQYF
- TRBJ2-1 TRBV7-8 TRBD1 TGTGCCAGCAGCACTACAGGGGGCGTTGTGTACAATGAGCAGTTCTTC CASSTTGGVVYNEQFF
- TRBJ1-6 TRBV5-4 - TGTGCCAGCAGCTTGGACAGTTTTGATAATTCACCCCTCCACTTT CASSLDSFDNSPLHF
- TRBJ2-7 TRBV7-8 - TGTGCCAGCAGCTTAGGCAGGGTAGCCTACGAGCAGTACTTC CASSLGRVAYEQYF
- TRBJ2-1 TRBV7-6 - TGTGCCAGCAGCTTATTAGCGGAGAGCTCCTACAATGAGCAGTTCTTC CASSLLAESSYNEQFF
- TRBJ2-5 TRBV2 TRBD1 TGTGCCAGCAGTGAAGAAAGGACAGGGGGCGCGGAGACCCAGTACTTC CASSEERTGGAETQYF
- TRBJ2-1 TRBV7-9 - TGTGCCAGCAGCTTAGAGGTGGGGGGGCCTGACTCTGAGCAGTTCTTC CASSLEVGGPDSEQFF
- TRBJ1-6 TRBV7-9 - TGTGCCAGCAGCTTAGGTTTCTTCGATAATTCACCCCTCCACTTT CASSLGFFDNSPLHF
- TRBJ1-1 TRBV29-1 - TGCAGCGTTGCGGAGGACACTGAAGCTTTCTTT CSVAEDTEAFF
- TRBJ2-7 TRBV11-2 - TGTGCCAGCAGCTTAGATCGTATAGGGGCCCACTCCTACGAGCAGTACTTC CASSLDRIGAHSYEQYF
- TRBJ1-5 TRBV2 TRBD1 TGTGCCAGCAGCGAGACAGGGGCCAATCAGCCCCAGCATTTT CASSETGANQPQHF
- TRBJ2-3 TRBV4-2 - TGTGCCAGCAGCCAAGGAGATTCCAGCGCCGTGGATACGCAGTATTTT CASSQGDSSAVDTQYF
- TRBJ2-1 TRBV9 - TGTGCCAGCAACCCAGGGCGTGGGGACAATGAGCAGTTCTTC CASNPGRGDNEQFF
once TRBJ1-1 TRBV29-1 - TGCAGCGTTGATCCCGGGAACACTGAAGCTTTCTTT CSVDPGNTEAFF
- TRBJ2-5 TRBV15 TRBD2 TGTGCCACCAGCAGAGATCGGGGGGGGGCGGAGACCCAGTACTTC CATSRDRGGAETQYF
few TRBJ1-1 TRBV11-3 TRBD1 TGTGCCAGCAGCCAGAGACAGGGGGCTACGAACACTGAAGCTTTCTTT CASSQRQGATNTEAFF
- TRBJ1-1 TRBV11-2 - TGTGCCAGCAGCTTGGCAGACAGCACTGAAGCTTTCTTT CASSLADSTEAFF
few TRBJ2-4 TRBV19 - TGTGCCAGTGCCCTGGGGGATCCGGGGGGCAACATTCAGTACTTC CASALGDPGGNIQYF
- TRBJ1-1 TRBV5-1 - TGCGCCAGCAGCCTGTACAGGGACCTTGAAGCTTTCTTT CASSLYRDLEAFF
- TRBJ1-2 TRBV28 - TGTGCCAGCAGTACACTCACAGCCCCGGACTATGGCTACACCTTC CASSTLTAPDYGYTF
- TRBJ1-4 TRBV29-1 TRBD1 TGCAGCGTCTCAGGGGCGGGACAGAGTAATGAAAAACTATTTTTT CSVSGAGQSNEKLFF
few TRBJ2-1 TRBV13 - TGTGCCAGCAGCTTAGAACGGCGGAATGAGCAGTTCTTC CASSLERRNEQFF
- TRBJ2-3 TRBV2 TRBD2 TGTGCCAGCAGAGCCGGGACTAGCGGGGGACGGACAGATACGCAGTATTTT CASRAGTSGGRTDTQYF